This T cell receptor (beta chain) originates from a study of T cells after yellow fever vaccination. The wider study: For low cell numbers, libraries were made with SMART-Seq v4 Ultra Low Input.

TCRdb used MiXCR to reprocess the 5' RACE reads, holding one entry per CDR3 protein. The table shows around 150,000 distinct CDR3 sequences, with 6% to 7.5% occurring only once. The table lists this clonotype with many counts. This CDR3 region has 12 residues. V lost 3 bases, J lost 10 bases, and 13 bases lay in between. In germline, CDR1 is LNHNV, CDR2 YYDKDF (reference sequence). V gene TRBV15 combines with J gene TRBJ2-7, with D possibly matching TRBD1 (5 bases). This TCR was recovered from a man younger than 30 who received the YFV17D yellow fever vaccine. Source: CD4+ T cells sorted from PBMCs, taken more than 4 days after the first yellow fever vaccination. CDR3 amino acids: CATSRDTAAQYF. The CDR3 DNA reads as TGTGCCACCAGCAGGGACACCGCCGCCCAGTACTTC. The full variable domain, in which reference TRBV15 and TRBJ2-7 provide the parts outside the CDR3, is DAMVIQNPRYQVTQFGKPVTLSCSQTLNHNVMYWYQQKSSQAPKLLFHYYDKDFNNEADTPDNFQSRRPNTSFCFLDIRSPGLGDTAMYLCATSRDTAAQYFGPGTRLTVT.